One sample yielded the 21 T cell receptor beta chains listed below, sequenced in a study of blood T cells in healthy people across ages. Using a J-beta primer mix together with a sample-barcoded 5' primer, a second PCR was run for roughly 6 to 11 cycles. TCRdb itself ran the 5' RACE reads through MiXCR, one entry per CDR3 protein. Seen here are about 760,000 distinct CDR3 sequences, just under 25% observed once, and the top ten hold roughly a tenth. These data were also filed under a second study, of T cells of mothers and their children.

What was sequenced was blood. These receptors originate from a boy younger than 18 in good health.

This clonotype was picked up a small number of times. V is TRBV7-2 and J is TRBJ1-4; D might be TRBD1 (5 bases). There are 12 residues in the CDR3. Germline CDR1 and CDR2: SGHTA and FQGNSA. V was pared by 5 bases and J by 14 bases, with 15 bases between. Written as DNA, the CDR3 is TGTGCCAGCAGCCCCGGGGCAGGCTACCTGTTTTTT. Translating gives CASSPGAGYLFF.

The chain links TRBV5-1 to TRBJ2-5; D possibly corresponds to TRBD2 (6 bases). The ends were cut back, 5 bases at V and 3 bases at J, with 17 bases in the middle. This CDR3 has 15 amino acids. CDR1 and CDR2 (germline): SGHRS, YFSETQ. The CDR3 DNA follows: TGCGCCAGCAGATCCGAACGGGGGAGCGAAGAGACCCAGTACTTC. It translates to CASRSERGSEETQYF.

This CDR3 is CASQGADYGYTF. CDR3 DNA sequence: TGTGCCAGCCAGGGGGCCGACTATGGCTACACCTTC. V and J are TRBV6-5 and TRBJ1-2, with 8 bases aligning to TRBD1. With 8 bases clipped from V and 3 bases from J, the junction kept 2 bases outside the gene matches. The CDR3 runs to 12 residues. Looked up from germline, CDR1 is MNHEY and CDR2 is SVGAGI.

In this sample, this clonotype turned up a few times. The V call is TRBV27, the J call TRBJ2-5; 8 bases align to TRBD1. The DNA end is a closer match to TRBJ2-7, so the J assignment may be wrong. This CDR3 region has 15 residues. Germline assignment: CDR1 MNHEY and CDR2 SMNVEV (reference sequence). DNA of the CDR3: TGTGCCAGCAGGCCCGGGACAGGCTATGCCTACGAGCAGTACTTC. This encodes CASRPGTGYAYEQYF.

This clonotype has just a few counts. The genes are TRBV7-2 and TRBJ2-7; 8 bases are shared with TRBD2. The DNA end is more similar to TRBJ2-5, so the J call may be wrong. In germline, CDR1 is SGHTA, CDR2 FQGNSA. CDR3 size: 15 residues. CDR3: CASSPVSGGRETQYF. In DNA, the CDR3 is TGTGCCAGCAGCCCCGTCAGCGGGGGACGGGAGACCCAGTACTTC.

J is TRBJ2-7 and V is TRBV20-1, with 7 bases identical to TRBD2. The CDR3 runs to 12 residues. CDR1 is DFQATT, CDR2 SNEGSKA, per germline (reference sequence). Trimming at V came to 5 bases and at J to 4 bases, leaving 5 bases not matched to a gene. CDR3 in amino acids: CSAYGRRYEQYF. CDR3 sequence (DNA): TGCAGTGCTTACGGGAGGAGATACGAGCAGTACTTC.

This clonotype was detected a few times. The rearrangement links TRBV27 to TRBJ1-2, with 9 positions matching TRBD1. Germline assignment: CDR1 MNHEY and CDR2 SMNVEV (reference sequence). The CDR3 is 16 residues long. J lost 8 bases, V lost 8 bases, and 18 bases had no gene match. The CDR3 reads CASGGFRDRDAWGYTF. CDR3 in DNA: TGTGCCAGCGGCGGATTCCGGGACAGGGACGCCTGGGGCTACACCTTC.

This clonotype was detected only a few times. V and J are TRBV7-6 and TRBJ2-5, with D tentatively TRBD2 (6 bases). The CDR3 spans 13 residues. Germline values: CDR1 SGHVS, CDR2 FNYEAQ. The V and J ends lost 4 bases and 0 bases respectively, with 6 bases between them. CDR3 nucleotide sequence: TGTGCCAGCAGCTGGGACTACCAAGAGACCCAGTACTTC. This sequence encodes CASSWDYQETQYF.

The chain couples TRBV3-1 to TRBJ2-7; the D gene could be TRBD1 or TRBD2 (5 bases each). Germline-derived CDR1 and CDR2 are LGHDT and YNNKEL (reference sequence). V shed 3 bases and J shed 3 bases, with 15 bases lying between them. CDR3 length equals 15 residues. Here the CDR3 reads CASSHPGAGYYEQYF. Here the CDR3 DNA reads TGTGCCAGCAGCCATCCCGGGGCGGGTTACTACGAGCAGTACTTC.

The V gene is TRBV11-2, the J gene TRBJ2-1, with 9 nucleotides matching TRBD2. The CDR3 contains 14 residues. Germline CDR1 and CDR2: SGHAT and FQNNGV. V dropped 6 bases and J dropped 4; count of bases not matched to a gene: 4. In DNA form, the CDR3 reads TGTGCCAGCAGATCTAGCGGGATTTACAATGAGCAGTTCTTC. Residues: CASRSSGIYNEQFF. The variable domain in full, completed from reference TRBV11-2 and TRBJ2-1, reads EAGVAQSPRYKIIEKRQSVAFWCNPISGHATLYWYQQILGQGPKLLIQFQNNGVVDDSQLPKDRFSAERLKGVDSTLKIQPAKLEDSAVYLCASRSSGIYNEQFFGPGTRLTVL.

This clonotype was counted only a few times. The chain is built from TRBV5-1 and TRBJ2-5; D call uncertain. The assigned J gene may be wrong: the sequence end matches TRBJ2-7 better. CDR3 length: 15 amino acids. Germline V CDR1 and CDR2: SGHRS, YFSETQ. The CDR3 nucleotides read TGCGCCAGCAGGTCCGACGGACCGGGCTCCTACGAGCAGTACTTC. Translating it yields CASRSDGPGSYEQYF.

The V call is TRBV5-1, the J call TRBJ2-1; 9 bases fit TRBD1. Germline V gene data show CDR1 as SGHRS and CDR2 as YFSETQ. The CDR3 contains 13 residues. J lost 10 bases, V lost 4 bases, and 6 bases had no gene match. CDR3 DNA: TGCGCCAGCAGCGTGACAGGGGGGTACGAGCAGTTCTTC. It specifies CASSVTGGYEQFF.

V and J are TRBV21-1 and TRBJ2-3; TRBD2, the table's D call, lacks a check against the DNA. TRBV21-1 has pseudogene status. CDR3 length equals 23 residues. The CDR3 region is CASSNLRQNGNRGTSGITDTQYF. The CDR3 coding sequence is TGTGCCAGCAGCAATCTTAGGCAAAATGGAAACAGGGGGACTAGCGGGATCACAGATACGCAGTATTTT.

The rearrangement joins TRBV7-3 to TRBJ2-5; 10 positions match TRBD2. J lost 5 bases, V lost 0 bases, and 3 bases had no gene match. The length of the CDR3 is 15 residues. Germline V gene sequence: CDR1 SGHTA, CDR2 FQGTGA. As DNA, the CDR3 is TGTGCCAGCAGCTTAACCGGGGGACTAGCGGAGACCCAGTACTTC. This gives the protein CASSLTGGLAETQYF.

The chain uses TRBV4-1 and TRBJ2-7; weak D call: TRBD1 (6 bases). CDR3 length: 15 residues. With 1 base removed from V and 0 bases from J, the gap between germline ends came to 10 bases. Germline lookup yields CDR1 MGHRA and CDR2 YSYEKL. The CDR3 region is CASSQGQVSSYEQYF. The CDR3, as DNA: TGCGCCAGCAGCCAAGGACAGGTGAGCTCCTACGAGCAGTACTTC.

This chain links TRBV20-1 with TRBJ2-7; 7 bases agree with TRBD2. The junction had 10 bases not matched to a gene; V was cut back by 6 bases and J by 5 bases. CDR3 length: 13 amino acids. CDR1 and CDR2 (germline): DFQATT, SNEGSKA (reference sequence). The CDR3 DNA follows: TGCAGTGCGGAGCCTCGGGAGGTTCACGAGCAGTACTTC. Translating it yields CSAEPREVHEQYF.

This clonotype was seen only once. The chain recombines TRBV29-1 with TRBJ2-1; the match to TRBD1 covers 7 bases. The germline V gene has CDR1 SQVTM and CDR2 ANQGSEA. The V gene end was trimmed by 7 bases and the J gene end by 2 bases; junction bases not matched to a gene: 8. CDR3 length: 14 residues. The CDR3: CSALPGTAYNEQFF. The CDR3 coding sequence is TGCAGCGCTCTGCCCGGGACAGCCTACAATGAGCAGTTCTTC.

The rearrangement uses TRBV19 and TRBJ1-3, with TRBD1 as a possible D gene (6 bases). Trimming pared 8 bases from V and 0 bases from J, leaving 14 bases between. Germline CDR1 reads LNHDA; CDR2 reads SQIVND (reference sequence). This CDR3 has 15 amino acids. CDR3 region: CASRPGDHSGNTIYF. CDR3 bases: TGTGCCAGTCGACCAGGGGACCACTCTGGAAACACCATATATTTT. Variable domain in full (rest from reference TRBV19 and TRBJ1-3): DGGITQSPKYLFRKEGQNVTLSCEQNLNHDAMYWYRQDPGQGLRLIYYSQIVNDFQKGDIAEGYSVSREKKESFPLTVTSAQKNPTAFYLCASRPGDHSGNTIYFGEGSWLTVV.

This chain links TRBV20-1 with TRBJ2-1, with D perhaps matching TRBD1 (6 bases). The V and J ends lost 0 bases and 9 bases respectively, with 12 bases between them. From germline, CDR1 is DFQATT and CDR2 SNEGSKA (reference sequence). This CDR3 region has 13 residues. CDR3 amino acids: CSARDLGAVEQFF. The CDR3 nucleotides are TGCAGTGCTAGAGATCTGGGGGCCGTTGAGCAGTTCTTC.

This clonotype was seen at least ten times. The chain has TRBV7-2 and TRBJ2-5, with 8 positions matching TRBD2. Germline V gene lookup returns CDR1 SGHTA and CDR2 FQGNSA. Losses at the gene ends were 1 base for V and 5 bases for J; bases not matched to a gene: 3. The CDR3 spans 14 residues. The CDR3 sequence is CASSLGLAKETQYF. The CDR3 DNA follows: TGTGCCAGCAGCTTAGGACTAGCGAAGGAGACCCAGTACTTC.

There are a few counts of this clonotype. The chain joins TRBV7-9 to TRBJ1-2, with D perhaps TRBD1 (5 bases). CDR3 length equals 15 residues. V was trimmed by 3 bases and J by 0 bases, leaving 11 bases between them. CDR1 SEHNR and CDR2 FQNEAQ come from the germline V gene (reference sequence). This chain's CDR3 is CASSLAGPSNYGYTF. The CDR3 DNA sequence: TGTGCCAGCAGCTTGGCAGGGCCCTCTAACTATGGCTACACCTTC.